These T cell receptor beta chains were read from a single sample in a study of cytomegalovirus exposure and HLA in healthy donors. TCRdb's table, derived via immunoSEQ multiplex PCR, lists solely in-frame clones and lacks some. The sample has around 140,000 clones; around 90% are singletons. The sample taken for sequencing was PBMCs. Receptor source: a man aged 18 to 30 in good health and CMV-seropositive. Each CDR3 is given with its conserved first and last residue. A D gene is named only where the DNA matches it firmly. Size tells how often a clone was seen (once, few, many) or the class of an expanded clone, and some rows leave it out.

v_call,j_call,clone_size,d_call,cdr3_nt,cdr3_aa
TRBV6-6,TRBJ2-1,once,NA,TGTGCCAGCAGTTACTCAGGGGCCGCCCTCACTGGGGAGTTCTTC,CASSYSGAALTGEFF
TRBV15,TRBJ2-1,few,NA,TGTGCCACCAGCAATCCCCTGGGCAGGGGACCCAATGAGCAGTTCTTC,CATSNPLGRGPNEQFF
TRBV5-1,TRBJ2-1,NA,TRBD1,TGCGCCAGCAGCTCCTCCGGGACAGGGTTTGGCAATGAGCAGTTCTTC,CASSSSGTGFGNEQFF
TRBV5-1,TRBJ1-6,NA,NA,TGCGCCAGCAGCTTGGATCTAGCCGCTTCACCCCTCCACTTT,CASSLDLAASPLHF
TRBV6-1,TRBJ1-1,NA,NA,TGTGCCACCAACAGGGTAATGAACACTGAAGCTTTCTTT,CATNRVMNTEAFF
TRBV6-6,TRBJ1-3,NA,NA,TGTGCCAGCACTCAGGGTGGTGGAAACACCATATATTTT,CASTQGGGNTIYF
TRBV6-6,TRBJ1-2,NA,TRBD1,TGTGCCAGCAGGCAAGACAGGGATGGCTACACCTTC,CASRQDRDGYTF
TRBV30,TRBJ2-7,NA,NA,TGTGCCTCGGAGGGTTCCTACGAGCAGTACTTC,CASEGSYEQYF
TRBV5-4,TRBJ2-1,NA,TRBD1,TGTGCCAGCAGCTACCGCGGGACAGGGTTTACTCGGGCTAATGAGCAGTTCTTC,CASSYRGTGFTRANEQFF
TRBV6-5,TRBJ2-1,NA,NA,TGTGCCGCCGGGGGGCTCAGCCACAATGAGCAGTTCTTC,CAAGGLSHNEQFF
TRBV5-1,TRBJ1-1,NA,NA,TGCGCCAGCAGCCCCGGCGGCTTTAGTAACACTGAAGCTTTCTTT,CASSPGGFSNTEAFF
TRBV28,TRBJ2-5,NA,TRBD1,TGTGCCACCAAGGAGGGACAGGCTCAAGAGACCCAGTACTTC,CATKEGQAQETQYF
TRBV7-9,TRBJ2-7,once,TRBD1,TGTGCCAGCAGCCGCGGGACAGGGGACTCCTACGAGCAGTACTTC,CASSRGTGDSYEQYF
TRBV7-8,TRBJ2-7,NA,NA,TGTGCCAGCAGCTTCCCGGCGGACTCCTACGAGCAGTACTTC,CASSFPADSYEQYF
TRBV19,TRBJ1-5,NA,NA,TGTGCCAGTTCCGAGGCGGGCTTAGGTCAGCCCCAGCATTTT,CASSEAGLGQPQHF
TRBV5-6,TRBJ1-4,NA,NA,TGTGCCAGCAACGAGGATGCCTTAGGTAATGAAAAACTGTTTTTT,CASNEDALGNEKLFF
TRBV29-1,TRBJ2-1,NA,NA,TGCAGCGTCCCCCTGCCAGCGGCCCTTCTTCGGTCCTACAATGAGCAGTTCTTC,CSVPLPAALLRSYNEQFF
TRBV7-9,TRBJ2-6,NA,TRBD1,TGTGCCAGCAGCCTACAGGGGGCGTTCGGGGCCAACGTCCTGACTTTC,CASSLQGAFGANVLTF
TRBV6-1,TRBJ1-1,NA,TRBD1,TGTGCCAGCAGTGAGGGGACAGGCAGTACTGAAGCTTTCTTT,CASSEGTGSTEAFF
TRBV10-2,TRBJ1-2,many,NA,TGCGCCAGCAGTGCGGGCAGGGAGGGTGGCTACACCTTC,CASSAGREGGYTF
TRBV5-1,TRBJ2-7,NA,TRBD1,TGCGCCAGCATGGAGGCAGGGGGTGCCTACGAGCAGTACTTC,CASMEAGGAYEQYF
TRBV6-5,TRBJ2-2,NA,TRBD2,TGTGCCAGCAGGGATAGCGGGATGAACACCGGGGAGCTGTTTTTT,CASRDSGMNTGELFF